A selection of T cell receptor beta chains follows, all from one sample in a study of early T cells in non-severe SARS-CoV-2 infection. TCRdb passed the 5' RACE reads through MiXCR, listing each CDR3 protein once. The repertoire holds under 35,000 distinct CDR3 sequences, with roughly 5.1% as singletons. The specimen sequenced was whole blood. These receptors all come from an adult who was a healthcare worker with PCR-confirmed SARS-CoV-2 infection or an uninfected control (not recorded which). Both conserved end residues are trimmed from each CDR3. The D gene is left open where the match is weak. Only part of the rows carry a size: once, few, many, or a class if the clone is expanded.

v_call,d_call,clone_size,j_call,cdr3_aa
TRBV20-1,TRBD2,many,TRBJ2-2,SASSGGSTGELF
TRBV6-1,TRBD2,many,TRBJ2-1,ASSEAGTSNEQF
TRBV6-2/TRBV6-3,.,few,TRBJ2-1,ASRPTGFYNEQF
TRBV4-1,TRBD2,many,TRBJ2-1,ASSLNSLLAGGRDEQF
TRBV12-5,TRBD1,few,TRBJ2-1,ASSPGQGANEQF
TRBV28,.,many,TRBJ2-1,ASSLRYGHNEQF
TRBV28,.,many,TRBJ1-6,ASGGYYNSPLH
TRBV6-1,TRBD1,many,TRBJ2-1,ASLRTDRVKF
TRBV20-1,TRBD1,many,TRBJ1-2,SASGEDRAYGYT
TRBV5-1,TRBD1,many,TRBJ2-1,ASSWGTGVYNEQF
TRBV5-1,TRBD1,many,TRBJ2-7,ASSHSRDSYEQY
TRBV10-3,.,many,TRBJ2-3,ATRRGAETDTQY
TRBV30,.,few,TRBJ2-7,AWSASYEQY
TRBV28,TRBD1,many,TRBJ2-7,ASSLAGTGQGPYEQY
TRBV11-2,TRBD2,many,TRBJ2-2,ASRTGTSGAGELF
TRBV5-4,TRBD2,many,TRBJ2-1,ASSLKRGGPDEQF
TRBV5-5,TRBD2,.,TRBJ2-2,ASSFVPSGANTGELF
TRBV4-1,TRBD2,medium-sized,TRBJ2-7,ASSQDRLAGGYEQY
TRBV20-1,.,medium-sized,TRBJ2-1,SASTQGLNEQF
TRBV5-1,.,many,TRBJ2-5,ASSRGKTQETQY
TRBV20-1,TRBD2,many,TRBJ2-3,SARDLSGGNTDTQY
TRBV19,TRBD2,.,TRBJ2-5,ASSVGATSGGAGETQY